Listed here are 30 T cell receptor beta chains from one sample, sequenced in a study of T-cell memory formation after mild COVID-19 (dated by TCRdb to the early 2020s). The method behind the library was 5' RACE. The listed sequencing device is Illumina NovaSeq 6000. Starting from the raw public reads, TCRdb applied fastp trimming at Q25, assembled clones with MiXCR and retained in-frame beta chains. Rows are unified per CDR3 protein, each entry keeping the most common DNA and genes. This sample gives about 140,000 distinct CDR3 sequences in total; more than 13% of them show up just once. Together, the top ten hold around 27% of the sample. The sample taken for sequencing was PBMCs or a T cell subset sorted from them (not recorded which). These receptors originate from an adult woman who had mild COVID-19 (a few samples of this study predate the infection). The sample titles of this study are shuffled in the database, so cell type and time point are left out; the donor was told from shared clones.

This clonotype has just a few counts. V gene TRBV20-1 combines with J gene TRBJ2-1, with TRBD2 as a possible D gene (6 bases). This CDR3 comprises 12 residues. V dropped 8 bases and J dropped 1 base, with 9 bases sitting between them. Per the germline V gene, CDR1 is DFQATT and CDR2 is SNEGSKA (reference sequence). For the CDR3, the DNA is TGCAGTTGGCTAGCGTCCTACAATGAGCAGTTCTTC. It codes for CSWLASYNEQFF.

The chain is built from TRBV30 and TRBJ2-3, with TRBD1 matching over 7 bases. The CDR3 is 15 amino acids. Germline CDR1 GTSNPN, CDR2 SVGIG (reference sequence). Losses at the gene ends were 2 bases for V and 1 base for J; bases not matched to a gene: 6. The CDR3, as DNA: TGTGCCTGGAGTAGCTCCGGGACAGGCACAGATACGCAGTATTTT. It specifies CAWSSSGTGTDTQYF. The complete variable domain, with remaining parts taken from reference TRBV30 and TRBJ2-3, reads SQTIHQWPATLVQPVGSPLSLECTVEGTSNPNLYWYRQAAGRGLQLLFYSVGIGQISSEVPQNLSASRPQDRQFILSSKKLLLSDSGFYLCAWSSSGTGTDTQYFGPGTRLTVL.

This clonotype came up many times. This sequence joins TRBV5-6 and TRBJ2-7; D not certain. Trimming cost V 4 bases and J 3 bases, with 14 bases left between them. The CDR3 sequence is 14 residues long. Germline CDR1 SGHDT, CDR2 YYEEEE. The CDR3 DNA sequence: TGTGCCAGCAGCCATGATGCAGATTTCTACGAGCAGTACTTC. Amino acids: CASSHDADFYEQYF.

The chain has TRBV30 and TRBJ2-7; D tentatively fits TRBD1 or TRBD2 (7 bases each). Germline V gene data show CDR1 as GTSNPN and CDR2 as SVGIG (reference sequence). This CDR3 contains 15 residues. Trimming shortened V by 2 bases and J by 2 bases, and 16 bases separated the two germline ends. The DNA for the CDR3 is TGTGCCTGGAGTCGGGGGGACAGTTCGACCTACGAGCAGTACTTC. It specifies CAWSRGDSSTYEQYF.

This rearrangement joins TRBV19 to TRBJ2-2, with D possibly TRBD1 on 6 matching bases. V was shortened by 4 bases and J by 4 bases, with 7 bases between the two germline ends. Germline CDR1 and CDR2: LNHDA and SQIVND (reference sequence). The CDR3 covers 13 residues. The DNA of the CDR3 is TGTGCCAGTAGTACAGGGGCCACCGGGGAGCTGTTTTTT. Translating it yields CASSTGATGELFF.

This clonotype occurred a few times. This chain uses TRBV19 with TRBJ1-1; TRBD1 matches at 10 bases. CDR1 is LNHDA, CDR2 SQIVND, per germline (reference sequence). The CDR3 contains 13 residues. J lost 3 bases, V lost 7 bases, and 2 bases had no gene match. CDR3 region: CASKDRGHTEAFF. The DNA for the CDR3 is TGTGCCAGTAAAGACAGGGGGCACACTGAAGCTTTCTTT.

This clonotype was seen repeatedly, ten times or more. The chain employs TRBV7-9 and TRBJ1-1; D is undetermined. Trimming removed 2 bases at V and 1 base at J, with 14 bases between. This CDR3 region has 16 residues. Germline V gives CDR1 SEHNR, CDR2 FQNEAQ (reference sequence). The DNA for the CDR3 is TGTGCCAGCAGCTTATCTTTAGGCGGAGAGAACACTGAAGCTTTCTTT. This gives the protein CASSLSLGGENTEAFF.

The J gene is TRBJ2-1, the V gene TRBV3-1; TRBD1 matches 11 bases. Germline CDR1 and CDR2: LGHDT and YNNKEL (reference sequence). Trimming cost V 7 bases and J 7 bases; bases outside gene matches: 9. The CDR3 loop spans 15 amino acids. CDR3 protein: CASTPDRGLLNEQFF. The CDR3 DNA reads as TGTGCCAGCACTCCGGACAGGGGGCTATTGAATGAGCAGTTCTTC.

This chain uses TRBV12-3 or TRBV12-4 with TRBJ2-2; TRBD1 is a possible D gene (7 bases). With 6 bases removed from V and 3 bases from J, the gap between germline ends came to 20 bases. There are 17 residues in the CDR3. The CDR3 spells CASRLRADREDTGELFF. CDR3 nucleotides: TGTGCCAGCAGGTTACGGGCCGACAGGGAGGACACCGGGGAGCTGTTTTTT.

The genes are TRBV9 and TRBJ1-2; D gene ambiguous. The CDR3 length is 14 residues. CDR1 and CDR2 (germline): SGDLS, YYNGEE. The V end was cut by 3 bases, the J end by 5 bases, with 14 bases between. The CDR3 is CASSAQDRAYGYTF. CDR3 sequence (DNA): TGTGCCAGCAGCGCCCAAGATAGGGCTTATGGCTACACCTTC.

The V call is TRBV4-1, the J call TRBJ1-6; D might be TRBD1 (5 bases). The CDR3 is 14 residues long. V was clipped by 6 bases and J by 10 bases, with 16 bases between them. CDR1 is MGHRA and CDR2 is YSYEKL in the germline V gene. The CDR3 region is CASREGGARSPLHF. DNA of the CDR3: TGCGCCAGCAGGGAAGGAGGGGCCAGGTCACCCCTCCACTTT.

CDR3 bases: TGTGCCAGCAGTTTAGCGAGTTTTAATCAGCCCCAGCATTTT. Amino acid sequence: CASSLASFNQPQHF. The J gene is TRBJ1-5, the V gene TRBV27; D is uncertain. Trimming stripped 2 bases from V and 4 bases from J, with 9 bases between. The V gene's germline CDR1 is MNHEY and CDR2 SMNVEV (reference sequence). This CDR3 has 14 amino acids.

This chain joins TRBV7-2 and TRBJ2-1; 10 bases align to TRBD2. Germline V gene sequence: CDR1 SGHTA, CDR2 FQGNSA. V was pared by 5 bases and J by 3 bases, with 7 bases of the junction left unmatched. CDR3 length: 16 amino acids. CDR3 coding DNA: TGTGCCAGCAGCCAATTCTTAGCGGGAGGCTACAATGAGCAGTTCTTC. Translating it yields CASSQFLAGGYNEQFF.

The sample holds a few counts of this clonotype. This chain links TRBV20-1 with TRBJ2-7; no clear D. The CDR3 loop spans 15 amino acids. Trimming took off 0 bases at V and 0 bases at J, with 12 bases between the two ends. Germline CDR1 and CDR2: DFQATT and SNEGSKA (reference sequence). CDR3 loop: CSARDSHESSYEQYF. CDR3 bases: TGCAGTGCTAGAGATAGTCACGAAAGCTCCTACGAGCAGTACTTC.

This clonotype was observed at least ten times. This chain joins TRBV20-1 and TRBJ1-1; possibly TRBD1 for D (5 bases). Germline CDR1 reads DFQATT; CDR2 reads SNEGSKA (reference sequence). Trimming left V 6 bases short and J 1 base short, with 9 bases between. This CDR3 region has 12 residues. CDR3 residues: CSAPQGNTEAFF. The CDR3 region has the DNA TGCAGTGCCCCGCAGGGGAACACTGAAGCTTTCTTT.

At least ten counts were recorded for this clonotype. V is TRBV4-2 and J is TRBJ2-7; the match to TRBD2 covers 10 bases. The CDR3 totals 15 residues. The trim removed 5 bases at V and 2 bases at J, leaving 6 bases unmatched. Germline loops: CDR1 LGHNA, CDR2 YNFKEQ. In DNA, the CDR3 is TGTGCCAGCAGCACACTAAGCGGGAGGGCCTACGAGCAGTACTTC. Translating gives CASSTLSGRAYEQYF.

The sample holds a few counts of this clonotype. The gene calls are TRBV7-2 and TRBJ1-3, with TRBD1 as a possible D gene (5 bases). The CDR3 contains 17 residues. Trimming removed 1 base at V and 2 bases at J, with 15 bases between. CDR1 and CDR2 (germline): SGHTA, FQGNSA. Written as DNA, the CDR3 is TGTGCCAGCAGCTTAGACGGTCTGGGGCTGACTGGAAACACCATATATTTT. Translated: CASSLDGLGLTGNTIYF.

This clonotype occurred a few times. The V call is TRBV6-5, the J call TRBJ2-5; D is undetermined. Trimming shortened V by 3 bases and J by 5 bases, and 10 bases separated the two germline ends. CDR1 is MNHEY and CDR2 is SVGAGI in the germline V gene. This CDR3 comprises 13 residues. Here the CDR3 DNA reads TGTGCCAGCAGTTATTCGGATGGGGAGACCCAGTACTTC. Encoded protein: CASSYSDGETQYF.

This clonotype was detected a few times. This chain links TRBV7-6 with TRBJ2-5; 8 bases align to TRBD2. The CDR3 sequence is 15 residues long. V shed 5 bases, J shed 3 bases, and the junction held 8 bases outside the gene matches. CDR1 is SGHVS and CDR2 is FNYEAQ in the germline V gene. Written as DNA, the CDR3 is TGTGCCAGCAGCCCCTGGGGCGGGGGGAAAGAGACCCAGTACTTC. As protein: CASSPWGGGKETQYF.

The chain uses TRBV6-5 and TRBJ2-3; D may be TRBD1 (6 bases). Trimming removed 6 bases at V and 3 bases at J, with 13 bases between. The CDR3 contains 14 residues. The germline CDR1 and CDR2 sequences are MNHEY and SVGAGI. The DNA for the CDR3 is TGTGCCAGCAGCCCCCTGAGGGGGACAGATACGCAGTATTTT. It translates to CASSPLRGTDTQYF.

This clonotype showed up just a few times. This sequence joins TRBV9 and TRBJ2-2, with D possibly being TRBD1 (5 bases). The ends were cut back, 0 bases at V and 3 bases at J, with 15 bases in the middle. Germline lookup yields CDR1 SGDLS and CDR2 YYNGEE. There are 17 residues in the CDR3. CDR3 sequence (DNA): TGTGCCAGCAGCGTAGGCCGGGCAGGGCCCGACACCGGGGAGCTGTTTTTT. This sequence encodes CASSVGRAGPDTGELFF.

The V and J genes are TRBV2 and TRBJ2-3, with TRBD1 matching 10 bases. Trimming removed 7 bases from V and 3 bases from J; junction bases left unmatched: 4. Per germline, CDR1 SNHLY and CDR2 FYNNEI. The CDR3 is made up of 14 amino acids. The CDR3 DNA follows: TGTGCCAGCATTGGACAGGGGGGAACAGATACGCAGTATTTT. Its protein product is CASIGQGGTDTQYF.

CDR3 coding DNA: TGCGCCAGCAGCCAGGCCTACCCACAGGGGTACGACTATGGCTACACCTTC. Its protein is CASSQAYPQGYDYGYTF. The chain carries TRBV4-1 and TRBJ1-2; 7 bases are a match to TRBD1. V trimming: 3 bases; J trimming: 3 bases; junction bases outside the gene matches: 13. Germline CDR1 MGHRA, CDR2 YSYEKL. CDR3 length: 17 residues.

This clonotype showed up just a few times. The V and J genes are TRBV5-1 and TRBJ2-2; the D is unclear. Per the germline V gene, CDR1 is SGHRS and CDR2 is YFSETQ. Deletions cut 1 base from V and 3 bases from J, with 7 bases between. This CDR3 region has 14 residues. CDR3 protein: CASSLIYHTGELFF. CDR3 sequence (DNA): TGCGCCAGCAGCTTGATCTATCACACCGGGGAGCTGTTTTTT.

The rearrangement links TRBV5-6 to TRBJ1-1, with D unresolved. V was trimmed by 4 bases and J by 9 bases, leaving 13 bases between them. CDR1 and CDR2 from the germline V gene are SGHDT and YYEEEE. The length of the CDR3 is 12 residues. For the CDR3, the DNA is TGTGCCAGCAGCCCCATCTCGGGGAAAGCTTTCTTT. Amino acid sequence: CASSPISGKAFF.

This clonotype showed up just a few times. V is TRBV2 and J is TRBJ2-7; 10 nucleotides agree with TRBD2. With V trimmed by 4 bases and J by 2 bases, 11 bases remained unmatched. Germline CDR1 reads SNHLY; CDR2 reads FYNNEI. The CDR3 spans 17 residues. CDR3 sequence (DNA): TGTGCCAGCAGTGGACCTAGCGGGAGCCAGCTTACCTACGAGCAGTACTTC. Residues: CASSGPSGSQLTYEQYF.

There are many counts of this clonotype. This chain connects TRBV5-1 to TRBJ2-4, with no clear D. The CDR3 length is 12 residues. V dropped 4 bases and J dropped 6 bases, with 8 bases sitting between them. Germline V gene lookup returns CDR1 SGHRS and CDR2 YFSETQ. CDR3 in amino acids: CASSPRGNIQYF. CDR3 DNA sequence: TGCGCCAGCAGCCCTCGCGGAAACATTCAGTACTTC.

This clonotype was counted a few times. The chain has TRBV7-6 and TRBJ2-5; TRBD2 matches 8 bases. From germline, CDR1 is SGHVS and CDR2 FNYEAQ. The junction had 7 bases not matched to a gene; V was cut back by 1 base and J by 0 bases. The CDR3 has 17 residues. The CDR3 reads CASSLVSSGPYQETQYF. The CDR3 region has the DNA TGTGCCAGCAGCTTAGTGTCTAGCGGGCCGTACCAAGAGACCCAGTACTTC. The entire variable domain, with the rest obtained from reference TRBV7-6 and TRBJ2-5, is as follows: GAGVSQSPRYKVTKRGQDVALRCDPISGHVSLYWYRQALGQGPEFLTYFNYEAQQDKSGLPNDRFSAERPEGSISTLTIQRTEQRDSAMYRCASSLVSSGPYQETQYFGPGTRLLVL.

The rearrangement uses TRBV7-6 and TRBJ2-1, with unresolved D. Between the trimmed V and J ends, which lost 5 bases and 9 bases, there was a span of 8 bases. CDR3 length: 11 amino acids. Germline loops: CDR1 SGHVS, CDR2 FNYEAQ. CDR3: CASSTNSEQFF. Written as DNA, the CDR3 is TGTGCCAGCAGCACTAATTCTGAGCAGTTCTTC. Together with reference TRBV7-6 and TRBJ2-1, the CDR3 gives the full variable domain: GAGVSQSPRYKVTKRGQDVALRCDPISGHVSLYWYRQALGQGPEFLTYFNYEAQQDKSGLPNDRFSAERPEGSISTLTIQRTEQRDSAMYRCASSTNSEQFFGPGTRLTVL.

This clonotype was counted ten times or more. The gene calls are TRBV27 and TRBJ1-5; D is uncertain. Trimming shortened V by 7 bases and J by 2 bases, and 12 bases separated the two germline ends. Germline CDR1 MNHEY, CDR2 SMNVEV (reference sequence). There are 14 residues in the CDR3. CDR3 bases: TGTGCCAGCACCATCTCGGGTGGCAATCAGCCCCAGCATTTT. This encodes CASTISGGNQPQHF.